This is a list of T cell receptor beta chains from one sample in a study of cytomegalovirus exposure and HLA in healthy donors. Using immunoSEQ multiplex PCR, the repertoire was profiled, and TCRdb retains in-frame clones only, with some absent. Recorded for this sample: 65,000 to 90,000 clones. Input material: PBMCs. The source of these receptors is a female donor in good health and CMV-seropositive. The CDR3 runs from the conserved cysteine through the conserved F or W. The D gene is left open where the match is weak.

d_call,cdr3_length,v_call,j_call,cdr3_nt,cdr3_aa
NA,14,TRBV28,TRBJ2-1,TGTGCCAGCACAGGGTTCGACCTCGTGGGTGAGCAGTTCTTC,CASTGFDLVGEQFF
TRBD1,16,TRBV7-2,TRBJ2-1,TGTGCCAGCAGCTTACGGGACAGGGGTTCCTACAATGAGCAGTTCTTC,CASSLRDRGSYNEQFF
NA,13,TRBV19,TRBJ1-1,TGTGCCAGTAACGATCGGGGGGGCACTGAAGCTTTCTTT,CASNDRGGTEAFF
NA,14,TRBV11-2,TRBJ2-7,TGTGCCAGCAGCTTAGGACTAGATCCCTACGAGCAGTACTTC,CASSLGLDPYEQYF
NA,15,TRBV18,TRBJ2-3,TGTGCCAGCTCTCGAACCCCCTCTATAACAGATACGCAGTATTTT,CASSRTPSITDTQYF
NA,15,TRBV18,TRBJ2-7,TGTGCCAGCTCACCCCGGGGGGCAGGGGGCACCGAGCAGTACTTC,CASSPRGAGGTEQYF
NA,15,TRBV11-1,TRBJ1-4,TGTGCCAGCTATATTGAGGGGAGGGCTAATGAAAAACTGTTTTTT,CASYIEGRANEKLFF
TRBD2,15,TRBV6-1,TRBJ2-7,TGTGCCAGCAGCAGGGTTCGCCGCGCGGGGGGGGAGCAGTACTTC,CASSRVRRAGGEQYF
NA,15,TRBV28,TRBJ2-7,TGTGCCAGCATCTCCCCCCGGACGGGGTGGTACGAGCAGTACTTC,CASISPRTGWYEQYF
TRBD1,13,TRBV5-4,TRBJ1-2,TGTGCCAGCAGTTCGACAGGGGCTTATGGCTACACCTTC,CASSSTGAYGYTF
NA,11,TRBV7-9,TRBJ2-7,TGTGCCAGCAGCTACAGGGAAGAGCAGTACTTC,CASSYREEQYF
NA,16,TRBV7-9,TRBJ2-2,TGTGCCAGCGTCAAAGACCGGACTCTCAGCGACGGGGAGCTGTTTTTT,CASVKDRTLSDGELFF
TRBD2,16,TRBV7-9,TRBJ2-7,TGTGCCAGCAGCTCCCCGGTGTCCCCTAGCGGCTACGAGCAGTACTTC,CASSSPVSPSGYEQYF
TRBD1,13,TRBV11-2,TRBJ1-5,TGTGCCAGCAGCCGGGACAGTCATCAGCCCCAGCATTTT,CASSRDSHQPQHF
NA,16,TRBV18,TRBJ1-1,TGTGCCAGCTCACACCCCCGATTAGCGACGAACACTGAAGCTTTCTTT,CASSHPRLATNTEAFF
NA,15,TRBV11-1,TRBJ2-7,TGTGCCAGCAGCTTAGGGGGACTCCCCACCTACGAGCAGTACTTC,CASSLGGLPTYEQYF
NA,14,TRBV19,TRBJ1-1,TGTGCCAGTAGGACGCTGATTGGGACACCCGAAGCTTTCTTT,CASRTLIGTPEAFF
NA,13,TRBV27,TRBJ1-5,TGTGCGAGCGGGAGAGGGGAGGATCAGCCCCAGCATTTT,CASGRGEDQPQHF
NA,13,TRBV6-6,TRBJ2-7,TGTGCCAGCAGACAGGACAGAACCTACGAGCAGTACTTC,CASRQDRTYEQYF
NA,17,TRBV5-1,TRBJ1-1,TGCGCCAGCAGCTTGGCCGACCTAGGGGGTGGTAGGGCTGAAGCTTTCTTT,CASSLADLGGGRAEAFF
TRBD1,14,TRBV5-1,TRBJ2-5,TGCGCCAGCAGCACGCAGGGGGCCGGGGAGACCCAGTACTTC,CASSTQGAGETQYF
NA,16,TRBV25-1,TRBJ2-7,TGTGCCAGCAGTGAGGGATTATCCGGGGAGGTCTACGAGCAGTACTTC,CASSEGLSGEVYEQYF
NA,15,TRBV2,TRBJ2-7,TGTGCCAGCAGTGATTGGCAGTCTAGCTCCTACGAGCAGTACTTC,CASSDWQSSSYEQYF
TRBD1,14,TRBV29-1,TRBJ2-2,TGCAGCGCTACCGGACAGGACTACACCGGGGAGCTGTTTTTT,CSATGQDYTGELFF
TRBD1,14,TRBV18,TRBJ2-7,TGTGCCAGCTCACCAGGGACAGGGTCCTCCGAGCAGTACTTC,CASSPGTGSSEQYF
TRBD1,16,TRBV4-1,TRBJ2-2,TGCGCCAGCAGCCAAGCCATGGGGACAGTGGATAGGGAGCTGTTTTTT,CASSQAMGTVDRELFF
NA,13,TRBV11-3,TRBJ2-1,TGTGCCAGCAGCTCCCGGGGGAACAATGAGCAGTTCTTC,CASSSRGNNEQFF
TRBD1,19,TRBV5-6,TRBJ2-2,TGTGCCAGCAGCTTGGGTCTCCCGGGACAGGGAACGAACACCGGGGAGCTGTTTTTT,CASSLGLPGQGTNTGELFF
NA,13,TRBV12-5,TRBJ2-1,TGTGCTAGTGGTTTGGGGACAAGGAATGAGCAGTTCTTC,CASGLGTRNEQFF
TRBD2,15,TRBV10-1,TRBJ2-5,TGCGCCAGCAGTCCTAGCGGGAGAGTTTCGGAGACCCAGTACTTC,CASSPSGRVSETQYF
NA,11,TRBV5-1,TRBJ2-1,TGCGCCAGCAGCTTGGGAGCCAAACAGTTCTTC,CASSLGAKQFF
NA,15,TRBV29-1,TRBJ2-7,TGCAGCGTTGAAGATCCCTTAGCGAACGCCTACGAGCAGTACTTC,CSVEDPLANAYEQYF
NA,14,TRBV7-9,TRBJ1-2,TGTGCCAGCAGCCCTCGACAGGACGATGGAGGCTACACCTTC,CASSPRQDDGGYTF
TRBD1,18,TRBV18,TRBJ1-5,TGTGCCAGCTCATCCCTACCGGGGACAGGGGGGAGCAATCAGCCCCAGCATTTT,CASSSLPGTGGSNQPQHF
NA,16,TRBV19,TRBJ1-4,TGTGCCAGTAGTATAGGGGCAGCCGCAACTAATGAAAAACTGTTTTTT,CASSIGAAATNEKLFF
NA,13,TRBV4-1,TRBJ2-7,TGCGCCAGCAGCCAGACTATTTCGGGGGAGCAGTACTTC,CASSQTISGEQYF
NA,12,TRBV29-1,TRBJ1-1,TGCAGCGTTGGACAGACGAACACTGAAGCTTTCTTT,CSVGQTNTEAFF
NA,12,TRBV7-9,TRBJ2-2,TGTGCCAGCAGTACTAGCACCGGGGAGCTGTTTTTT,CASSTSTGELFF
NA,11,TRBV6-5,TRBJ2-7,TGTGCCATCAGACTAGGGCTCGAGCAGTACTTC,CAIRLGLEQYF
NA,15,TRBV5-4,TRBJ2-3,TGTGCCAGCAGCATGACTAGTAGGAGCACAGATACGCAGTATTTT,CASSMTSRSTDTQYF
NA,16,TRBV7-9,TRBJ1-6,TGTGCCAGCAGCAAACTAATAGGGCAGGGAGGTTCACCCCTCCACTTT,CASSKLIGQGGSPLHF
NA,12,TRBV28,TRBJ1-3,TGTGCCAGCAGTCCCCGACGGAGCACCATATATTTT,CASSPRRSTIYF